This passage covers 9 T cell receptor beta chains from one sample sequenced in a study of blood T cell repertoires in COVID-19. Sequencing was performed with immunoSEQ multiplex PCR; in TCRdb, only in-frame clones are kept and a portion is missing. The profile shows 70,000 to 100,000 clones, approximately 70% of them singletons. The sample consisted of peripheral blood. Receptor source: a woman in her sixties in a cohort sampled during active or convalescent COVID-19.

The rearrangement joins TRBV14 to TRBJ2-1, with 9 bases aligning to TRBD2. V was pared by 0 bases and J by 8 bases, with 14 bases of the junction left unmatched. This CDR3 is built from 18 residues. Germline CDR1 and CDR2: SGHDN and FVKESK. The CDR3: CASSQDPSSGGGADEQFF. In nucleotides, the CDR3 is TGTGCCAGCAGCCAAGATCCCTCTTCGGGCGGGGGGGCAGATGAGCAGTTCTTC.

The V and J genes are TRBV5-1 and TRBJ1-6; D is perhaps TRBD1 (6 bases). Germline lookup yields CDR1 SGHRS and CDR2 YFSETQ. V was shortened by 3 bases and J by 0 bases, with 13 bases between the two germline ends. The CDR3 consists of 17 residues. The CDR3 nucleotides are TGCGCCAGCAGCTACAGGGCCTCGTACTCCTATAATTCACCCCTCCACTTT. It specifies CASSYRASYSYNSPLHF.

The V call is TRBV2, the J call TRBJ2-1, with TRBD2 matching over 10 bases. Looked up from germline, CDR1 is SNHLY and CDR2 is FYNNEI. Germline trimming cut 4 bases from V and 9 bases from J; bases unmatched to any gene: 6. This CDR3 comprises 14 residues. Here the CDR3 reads CASSVISGRTEQFF. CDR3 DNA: TGTGCCAGCAGTGTTATTAGCGGGAGGACTGAGCAGTTCTTC.

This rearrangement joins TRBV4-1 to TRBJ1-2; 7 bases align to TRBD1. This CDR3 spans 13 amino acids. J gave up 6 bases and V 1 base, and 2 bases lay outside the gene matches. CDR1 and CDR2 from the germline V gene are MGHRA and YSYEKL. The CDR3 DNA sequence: TGCGCCAGCAGCCAAGTACAGGGGAATGGCTACACCTTC. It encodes CASSQVQGNGYTF.

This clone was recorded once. In nucleotides, the CDR3 is TGTGCCAGCAGTGAAATTAGGGCTGGGACTCGCTACACCTTC. This encodes CASSEIRAGTRYTF. The gene calls are TRBV2 and TRBJ1-2; the D gene is possibly TRBD1 (5 bases). The germline V gene has CDR1 SNHLY and CDR2 FYNNEI. The CDR3 has 14 amino acids. The germline V and J ends were trimmed by 2 bases and 9 bases, with 16 bases remaining between them.

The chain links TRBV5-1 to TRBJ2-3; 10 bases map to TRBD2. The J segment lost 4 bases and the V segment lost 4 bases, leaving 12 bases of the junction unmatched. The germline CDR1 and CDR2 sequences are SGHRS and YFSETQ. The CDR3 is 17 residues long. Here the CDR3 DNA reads TGCGCCAGCAGCGACGTTAGCGGGGGGAATTCCGCAGATACGCAGTATTTT. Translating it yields CASSDVSGGNSADTQYF.

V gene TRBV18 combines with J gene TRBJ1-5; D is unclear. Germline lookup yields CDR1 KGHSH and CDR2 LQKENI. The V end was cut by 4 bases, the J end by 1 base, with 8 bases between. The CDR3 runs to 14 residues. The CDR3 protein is CASSLSESNQPQHF. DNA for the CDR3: TGTGCCAGCTCACTCAGCGAAAGCAATCAGCCCCAGCATTTT.

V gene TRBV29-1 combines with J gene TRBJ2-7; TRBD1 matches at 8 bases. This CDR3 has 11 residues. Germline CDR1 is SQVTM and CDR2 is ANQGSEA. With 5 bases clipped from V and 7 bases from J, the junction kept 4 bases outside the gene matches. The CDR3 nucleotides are TGCAGCGTTAGGACAGGGAGTGAGCAGTACTTC. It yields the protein CSVRTGSEQYF.

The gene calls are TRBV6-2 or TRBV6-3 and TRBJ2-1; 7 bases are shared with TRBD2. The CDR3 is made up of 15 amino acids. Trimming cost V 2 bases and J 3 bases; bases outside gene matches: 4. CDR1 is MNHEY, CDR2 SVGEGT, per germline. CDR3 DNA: TGTGCCAGCAGTTACGAAGCGGGGATCTACAATGAGCAGTTCTTC. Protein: CASSYEAGIYNEQFF.